This T cell receptor (beta chain) is from a study of cytomegalovirus exposure and HLA in healthy donors. Study results and caveats: Common viral pathogens seemed, in a later analysis, to connect with several of the most significant clusters.

The PCR used 60 Vbeta and 13 Jbeta primers. TCRdb's copy holds only in-frame clones and misses some; the assay was immunoSEQ multiplex PCR. Of about 200,000 clones in the sample, 65% to 85% were seen once. A word on this clone: Its antigen is currently unknown.

The CDR3 contains 15 residues. Germline loops: CDR1 MNHEY, CDR2 SMNVEV (reference sequence). Losses at the gene ends were 5 bases for V and 1 base for J; bases not matched to a gene: 5. At the time of sampling, donors were nominally healthy, though unrecorded immune exposures were likely. This TCR was recovered from a boy between 2 and 10 years old in good health and CMV-seronegative. This sequence joins TRBV27 and TRBJ1-2; 9 nucleotides align to TRBD1. The specimen sequenced was PBMCs. Written as DNA, the CDR3 is TGTGCCAGCAGTCCACAGGGGGCGGTTAACTATGGCTACACCTTC. Encoded protein: CASSPQGAVNYGYTF.